Listed below are T cell receptor beta chains from one sample, sequenced in a study of human T cells and chemical hapten exposure. TCRdb reanalysed the RACE reads using MiXCR and keeps one entry per CDR3 protein. Among tens of thousands of distinct CDR3 sequences, under 13% were seen once, and the ten largest hold 25% to 35%. The sequenced sample was whole blood, obtained in connection with sensitization to the hapten diphenylcyclopropenone (DPC). The receptors stem from a man aged 50-60 years with alopecia areata. Some clones in this sample may be carry-over from other donors' samples. The CDR3 runs from the conserved cysteine through the conserved F or W. The D gene is left open where the match is weak. Clone size is given for some rows only: seen once, a few or many times, or a class if the clone is expanded.

V: TRBV19; J: TRBJ2-2; D: -; size: many; CDR3: CASSIGTLYTGELFF; DNA: TGTGCCAGTAGTATAGGGACCCTATACACCGGGGAGCTGTTTTTT
V: TRBV25-1; J: TRBJ2-7; D: TRBD2; size: few; CDR3: CASISSGSSYEQYF; DNA: TGTGCCAGCATTAGTAGCGGGAGCTCCTACGAGCAGTACTTC
V: TRBV7-2; J: TRBJ2-5; D: -; size: many; CDR3: CASREFDVGTQYF; DNA: TGTGCCAGCCGAGAGTTCGATGTAGGGACCCAGTACTTC
V: TRBV20-1; J: TRBJ1-5; D: TRBD1; size: many; CDR3: CSAREPGQEHQPQHF; DNA: TGCAGTGCTAGAGAACCGGGACAGGAGCATCAGCCCCAGCATTTT
V: TRBV9; J: TRBJ1-1; D: TRBD1; size: -; CDR3: CASSPRQGASTEAFF; DNA: TGTGCCAGCAGCCCTCGACAGGGGGCGAGCACTGAAGCTTTCTTT
V: TRBV5-1; J: TRBJ2-1; D: -; size: many; CDR3: CASSLDGESYNEQFF; DNA: TGCGCCAGCAGCTTGGACGGAGAATCCTACAATGAGCAGTTCTTC
V: TRBV6-1; J: TRBJ2-1; D: -; size: many; CDR3: CASSDRDVLEDEQFF; DNA: TGTGCCAGCAGTGACCGGGACGTCCTCGAGGATGAGCAGTTCTTC
V: TRBV12-3/TRBV12-4; J: TRBJ1-1; D: TRBD1; size: -; CDR3: CASSFSDREVTEAFF; DNA: TGTGCCAGCAGTTTTTCGGACAGGGAAGTGACTGAAGCTTTCTTT
V: TRBV2; J: TRBJ1-2; D: -; size: -; CDR3: CASSGQALYGYTF; DNA: TGTGCCAGCAGTGGACAGGCTCTGTATGGCTACACCTTC
V: TRBV20-1; J: TRBJ2-2; D: TRBD1; size: many; CDR3: CSAPDRGSVGELFF; DNA: TGCAGTGCACCCGACAGGGGGTCGGTCGGGGAGCTGTTTTTT
V: TRBV24-1; J: TRBJ1-2; D: -; size: -; CDR3: CATSDDHYGYTF; DNA: TGTGCCACCAGTGATGACCACTATGGCTACACCTTC
V: TRBV10-1; J: TRBJ2-1; D: TRBD2; size: few; CDR3: CASSIGPRRLAGSSYNEQFF; DNA: TGCGCCAGCAGTATAGGACCGAGAAGACTAGCGGGTAGCTCCTACAATGAGCAGTTCTTC
V: TRBV19; J: TRBJ1-2; D: -; size: -; CDR3: CASSPSYGSLYGYTF; DNA: TGTGCCAGTAGCCCGTCCTACGGCTCCCTCTATGGCTACACCTTC
V: TRBV11-2; J: TRBJ2-5; D: -; size: -; CDR3: CASSLEPVVETQYF; DNA: TGTGCCAGCAGCTTGGAGCCCGTGGTAGAGACCCAGTACTTC
V: TRBV28; J: TRBJ2-7; D: -; size: many; CDR3: CASSFQSYEQYF; DNA: TGTGCCAGCAGTTTTCAATCCTACGAGCAGTACTTC
V: TRBV2; J: TRBJ2-7; D: -; size: many; CDR3: CASSLEKSYEQYF; DNA: TGTGCCAGCAGTCTGGAGAAATCCTACGAGCAGTACTTC
V: TRBV6-6; J: TRBJ1-3; D: -; size: many; CDR3: CASTPGRSGNTIYF; DNA: TGTGCCAGCACCCCTGGAAGGTCGGGAAACACCATATATTTT
V: TRBV28; J: TRBJ1-5; D: -; size: many; CDR3: CASTPRGNQPQHF; DNA: TGTGCCAGCACCCCCAGGGGAAATCAGCCCCAGCATTTT
V: TRBV20-1; J: TRBJ1-1; D: -; size: many; CDR3: CSAKPPPDPAWGAFF; DNA: TGCAGTGCTAAACCCCCACCGGACCCCGCGTGGGGAGCTTTCTTT
V: TRBV20-1; J: TRBJ2-3; D: TRBD2; size: few; CDR3: CSAHVAGGLTDTQYF; DNA: TGCAGTGCTCACGTAGCGGGGGGACTCACAGATACGCAGTATTTT
V: TRBV29-1; J: TRBJ1-2; D: -; size: many; CDR3: CSVENGYGYTF; DNA: TGCAGCGTTGAGAACGGCTATGGCTACACCTTC
V: TRBV19; J: TRBJ1-4; D: TRBD1; size: many; CDR3: CASKGGQGNEKLFF; DNA: TGTGCCAGTAAAGGCGGACAGGGTAATGAAAAACTGTTTTTT
V: TRBV10-3; J: TRBJ2-7; D: TRBD1; size: few; CDR3: CAISGGDRVDEQYF; DNA: TGTGCCATCAGTGGGGGGGACAGGGTAGACGAGCAGTACTTC
V: TRBV28; J: TRBJ2-7; D: TRBD1; size: -; CDR3: CASSLTGDNNEQYF; DNA: TGTGCCAGCAGTCTGACAGGGGACAACAACGAGCAGTACTTC
V: TRBV7-9; J: TRBJ1-5; D: -; size: many; CDR3: CARGQPQHF; DNA: TGTGCTCGGGGACAGCCCCAGCATTTT
V: TRBV7-3; J: TRBJ2-1; D: TRBD1; size: -; CDR3: CASSVTGGEYNEQFF; DNA: TGTGCCAGCAGCGTCACAGGGGGCGAATACAATGAGCAGTTCTTC
V: TRBV11-2; J: TRBJ2-1; D: -; size: few; CDR3: CASSSGPPSYNEQFF; DNA: TGTGCCAGCAGCTCGGGACCACCTTCCTACAATGAGCAGTTCTTC
V: TRBV20-1; J: TRBJ2-7; D: TRBD2; size: many; CDR3: CSARDLTSLGEQYF; DNA: TGCAGTGCTAGAGATCTGACTAGCTTGGGCGAGCAGTACTTC
V: TRBV7-2; J: TRBJ2-1; D: -; size: many; CDR3: CASSRDNEQFF; DNA: TGTGCCAGCAGCCGAGACAATGAGCAGTTCTTC
V: TRBV7-2; J: TRBJ2-2; D: TRBD2; size: -; CDR3: CASSPAGGGSGELFF; DNA: TGTGCCAGCAGCCCCGCCGGGGGAGGGAGCGGGGAGCTGTTTTTT
V: TRBV19; J: TRBJ1-5; D: -; size: few; CDR3: CASSWPGGRNQPQHF; DNA: TGTGCCAGTAGTTGGCCCGGAGGTCGCAATCAGCCCCAGCATTTT
V: TRBV9; J: TRBJ1-2; D: TRBD1; size: -; CDR3: CASSLGQGPAGYTF; DNA: TGTGCCAGCAGCCTAGGACAGGGACCTGCTGGCTACACCTTC
V: TRBV28; J: TRBJ2-3; D: -; size: few; CDR3: CASSPPGPYAQYF; DNA: TGTGCCAGCAGCCCTCCGGGCCCCTATGCGCAGTATTTT
V: TRBV12-3/TRBV12-4; J: TRBJ2-5; D: -; size: -; CDR3: CASSHSSNGETQYF; DNA: TGTGCCAGCAGTCACTCTAGTAACGGAGAGACCCAGTACTTC
V: TRBV7-9; J: TRBJ2-3; D: -; size: -; CDR3: CASSLALTATHTQYF; DNA: TGTGCCAGCAGCTTAGCGCTAACTGCGACTCATACGCAGTATTTT
V: TRBV29-1; J: TRBJ1-5; D: -; size: many; CDR3: CSVRQGNQPQHF; DNA: TGCAGCGTTAGGCAGGGCAATCAGCCCCAGCATTTT
V: TRBV2; J: TRBJ2-1; D: TRBD2; size: many; CDR3: CASRGLAASYNEQFF; DNA: TGTGCCAGCAGGGGACTAGCGGCCTCCTACAATGAGCAGTTCTTC
V: TRBV5-1; J: TRBJ1-2; D: TRBD1; size: many; CDR3: CASSLGTGEGYGYTF; DNA: TGCGCCAGCAGCTTGGGGACAGGTGAAGGGTATGGCTACACCTTC
V: TRBV28; J: TRBJ2-1; D: TRBD2; size: -; CDR3: CASTRASGDWDEQFF; DNA: TGTGCCAGCACCCGAGCTAGCGGGGACTGGGATGAGCAGTTCTTC
V: TRBV29-1; J: TRBJ2-7; D: TRBD2; size: once; CDR3: CSVEDLSGSYEQYF; DNA: TGCAGCGTTGAAGATCTTAGCGGGAGCTACGAGCAGTACTTC
V: TRBV24-1; J: TRBJ2-1; D: TRBD1; size: few; CDR3: CATSEKGQGFYNEQFF; DNA: TGTGCCACCAGTGAAAAGGGACAGGGGTTTTACAATGAGCAGTTCTTC
V: TRBV20-1; J: TRBJ1-1; D: -; size: many; CDR3: CSAAVGNTEAFF; DNA: TGCAGTGCGGCCGTAGGGAACACTGAAGCTTTCTTT
V: TRBV10-3; J: TRBJ2-5; D: -; size: many; CDR3: CATGQSQETQYF; DNA: TGTGCCACTGGACAGTCCCAAGAGACCCAGTACTTC
V: TRBV29-1; J: TRBJ2-1; D: TRBD2; size: -; CDR3: CSVDQLAVYNEQFF; DNA: TGCAGCGTTGATCAGCTAGCGGTCTACAATGAGCAGTTCTTC
V: TRBV3-1; J: TRBJ2-5; D: TRBD1; size: few; CDR3: CASSRRGQGRQETQYF; DNA: TGTGCCAGCAGCCGACGTGGACAGGGGAGACAAGAGACCCAGTACTTC
V: TRBV24-1; J: TRBJ1-2; D: -; size: many; CDR3: CATPSEGSYGYTF; DNA: TGTGCCACCCCTTCGGAGGGTAGCTATGGCTACACCTTC
V: TRBV27; J: TRBJ1-2; D: TRBD1; size: few; CDR3: CASSFEGAYGYTF; DNA: TGTGCCAGCAGTTTCGAGGGGGCCTATGGCTACACCTTC